Listed below are T cell receptor beta chains from one sample, sequenced in a study of T cells after yellow fever vaccination. In TCRdb, the 5' RACE reads were re-called with MiXCR into one record per CDR3 protein. This table has around 310,000 distinct CDR3 sequences, more than 3% appearing once. The sequences come from PBMCs, collected on the day of the yellow fever booster vaccination. The receptors derive from a man younger than 35 who received the YFV17D yellow fever vaccine. The CDR3 runs from the conserved cysteine through the conserved F or W. Each record gives: D gene, J gene, clone size, V gene, CDR3 protein, CDR3 DNA. D genes are given only for firm matches. Not every row has a clone size; where given, it reads once, few, many or a size class.

>NA|TRBJ2-5|many|TRBV5-1
CASSFSLQETQYF
TGCGCCAGCAGCTTCAGCCTTCAAGAGACCCAGTACTTC
>NA|TRBJ2-1|many|TRBV6-6
CASRGRSETGYNEQFF
TGTGCCAGCAGGGGCAGAAGTGAAACCGGTTACAATGAGCAGTTCTTC
>NA|TRBJ1-2|many|TRBV20-1
CSAPEGITNYGYTF
TGCAGTGCGCCGGAGGGGATTACTAACTATGGCTACACCTTC
>NA|TRBJ1-2|few|TRBV10-3
CAISYLGTSANYGYTF
TGTGCCATCAGCTATCTTGGGACGTCCGCTAACTATGGCTACACCTTC
>NA|TRBJ1-1|many|TRBV5-1
CASSLGRGTLNTEAFF
TGCGCCAGCAGCCTGGGACGGGGGACCTTGAACACTGAAGCTTTCTTT
>TRBD2|TRBJ2-5|NA|TRBV7-6
CASNPRRGGETQYF
TGTGCCAGCAACCCCCGGCGCGGGGGGGAGACCCAGTACTTC
>NA|TRBJ1-5|few|TRBV7-2
CASSLVKSPQPQHF
TGTGCCAGCAGCTTAGTAAAGTCTCCCCAGCCCCAGCATTTT
>NA|TRBJ2-5|many|TRBV11-2
CASSLAKETQYF
TGTGCCAGCAGCTTAGCAAAAGAGACCCAGTACTTC
>TRBD2|TRBJ2-3|many|TRBV7-6
CASSFPSGGGNTDTQYF
TGTGCCAGCAGTTTTCCTAGCGGGGGGGGTAACACAGATACGCAGTATTTT
>TRBD1|TRBJ1-5|NA|TRBV5-5
CASSQDRGGQPQHF
TGTGCCAGCAGCCAAGACAGGGGAGGTCAGCCCCAGCATTTT
>NA|TRBJ2-3|few|TRBV11-2
CASTYYTDTQYF
TGTGCCAGCACATACTACACAGATACGCAGTATTTT
>TRBD2|TRBJ2-7|few|TRBV5-4
CASSPGLGEQYF
TGTGCCAGCAGCCCCGGACTAGGAGAGCAGTACTTC
>NA|TRBJ2-3|few|TRBV7-9
CASRQGTDTQYF
TGTGCCAGCAGGCAGGGGACAGATACGCAGTATTTT
>TRBD2|TRBJ2-3|many|TRBV20-1
CSARDPGSGGAADTQYF
TGCAGTGCTAGAGATCCGGGTAGCGGGGGGGCCGCGGATACGCAGTATTTT
>NA|TRBJ2-3|many|TRBV11-2
CASSLLGGRTDTQYF
TGTGCCAGCAGCCTCCTAGGGGGAAGGACAGATACGCAGTATTTT
>NA|TRBJ1-1|many|TRBV7-2
CASSQQGLNTEAFF
TGTGCCAGCAGCCAGCAGGGGCTGAACACTGAAGCTTTCTTT
>TRBD1|TRBJ1-1|few|TRBV5-4
CASSLRDRVYITNTEAFF
TGTGCCAGCAGCTTGAGGGACAGGGTGTATATTACGAACACTGAAGCTTTCTTT
>NA|TRBJ2-1|many|TRBV5-1
CASTLAGAENNEQFF
TGCGCCAGCACCCTCGCGGGGGCCGAGAACAATGAGCAGTTCTTC
>NA|TRBJ1-4|NA|TRBV18
CASSPPGRMNEKLFF
TGTGCCAGCTCACCACCGGGACGGATGAATGAAAAACTGTTTTTT
>TRBD1|TRBJ1-2|few|TRBV7-2
CASSQGVGSNYGYTF
TGTGCCAGCAGCCAGGGGGTGGGGAGTAACTATGGCTACACCTTC
>NA|TRBJ2-2|many|TRBV7-6
CASSLVGGNTGELFF
TGTGCCAGCAGCTTAGTGGGGGGCAACACCGGGGAGCTGTTTTTT
>NA|TRBJ2-1|few|TRBV10-3
CAISSSSVLVAGNNEQFF
TGTGCCATCAGCTCCTCCTCAGTGTTGGTAGCAGGGAACAATGAGCAGTTCTTC
>TRBD1|TRBJ2-3|many|TRBV5-6
CASSRDRVSTDTQYF
TGTGCCAGCAGTCGGGACAGGGTATCCACAGATACGCAGTATTTT
>TRBD2|TRBJ2-1|few|TRBV7-9
CASSSLTSGGTYNEQFF
TGTGCCAGCAGCTCCCTGACTAGCGGGGGGACCTACAATGAGCAGTTCTTC
>NA|TRBJ2-2|NA|TRBV6-1
CASERGQNTGELFF
TGTGCCAGCGAGAGAGGACAGAACACCGGGGAGCTGTTTTTT
>NA|TRBJ2-3|many|TRBV10-1
CASSVAGDTQYF
TGCGCCAGCAGTGTCGCCGGAGATACGCAGTATTTT
>NA|TRBJ1-2|many|TRBV10-2
CASSDSYGYTF
TGCGCCAGCAGTGACAGCTATGGCTACACCTTC
>TRBD2|TRBJ2-7|few|TRBV7-9
CASTYPGGNREQYF
TGTGCCAGCACCTACCCGGGGGGGAATAGGGAGCAGTACTTC
>NA|TRBJ1-4|many|TRBV5-1
CASSLGGKLFF
TGCGCCAGCAGCTTGGGCGGAAAACTGTTTTTT
>NA|TRBJ2-2|NA|TRBV6-5
CASSYKATGELFF
TGTGCCAGCAGTTACAAGGCCACCGGGGAGCTGTTTTTT
>NA|TRBJ1-5|many|TRBV7-3
CASSLVGGLNQPQHF
TGTGCCAGCAGCTTAGTAGGGGGGCTCAATCAGCCCCAGCATTTT
>NA|TRBJ1-1|many|TRBV7-2
CASSVYSRAEAFF
TGTGCCAGCAGCGTCTATTCTCGGGCTGAAGCTTTCTTT
>NA|TRBJ2-1|many|TRBV7-3
CASRKGGLNNEQFF
TGTGCCAGCAGAAAGGGGGGACTTAACAATGAGCAGTTCTTC
>NA|TRBJ1-5|NA|TRBV7-2
CASSLGSLSNAPQHF
TGTGCCAGCAGCTTAGGTAGCCTAAGCAACGCGCCCCAGCATTTT
>TRBD2|TRBJ2-1|NA|TRBV7-2
CASSLYAGTSSYNEQFF
TGTGCCAGCAGCCTCTATGCCGGGACTAGCTCCTACAATGAGCAGTTCTTC
>TRBD2|TRBJ2-5|NA|TRBV6-5
CASSSSGGPLAQYF
TGTGCCAGCAGTTCTAGCGGGGGACCCCTGGCCCAGTACTTC
>TRBD2|TRBJ2-5|many|TRBV7-3
CASSLTSGGDFATQYF
TGTGCCAGCAGCCTTACTAGCGGGGGGGACTTTGCGACCCAGTACTTC
>NA|TRBJ1-1|NA|TRBV12-3/TRBV12-4
CASIKGRTEAFF
TGTGCCAGCATCAAGGGCAGGACTGAAGCTTTCTTT
>NA|TRBJ2-3|many|TRBV7-9
CASSLNRGPDTQYF
TGTGCCAGCAGCTTAAACCGGGGTCCAGATACGCAGTATTTT
>NA|TRBJ1-2|NA|TRBV28
CASSVGLNYGYTF
TGTGCCAGCAGTGTGGGGCTTAACTATGGCTACACCTTC
>NA|TRBJ2-2|few|TRBV20-1
CSARGVEAGELFF
TGCAGTGCTAGAGGAGTGGAGGCCGGGGAGCTGTTTTTT
>NA|TRBJ2-5|NA|TRBV9
CASSVEGWEETQYF
TGTGCCAGCAGCGTAGAGGGGTGGGAAGAGACCCAGTACTTC
>NA|TRBJ2-2|NA|TRBV2
CASSGVWGRTGELFF
TGTGCCAGCAGTGGGGTTTGGGGGAGGACCGGGGAGCTGTTTTTT
>NA|TRBJ1-3|NA|TRBV7-8
CASSSERSGNTIYF
TGTGCCAGCAGCTCCGAGCGCTCTGGAAACACCATATATTTT
>NA|TRBJ2-3|NA|TRBV5-1
CASSLRDLSTDTQYF
TGCGCCAGCAGCTTGCGGGACCTGAGCACAGATACGCAGTATTTT
>TRBD1|TRBJ2-1|NA|TRBV5-1
CASEPQGNSYNEQFF
TGCGCCAGCGAACCACAGGGGAACTCCTACAATGAGCAGTTCTTC
>TRBD2|TRBJ2-3|many|TRBV18
CASHSGGRSQDTQYF
TGTGCCAGCCACAGCGGGGGGCGATCACAGGATACGCAGTATTTT
>NA|TRBJ1-1|many|TRBV27
CASTDPGEAFF
TGTGCCAGCACAGATCCAGGGGAAGCTTTCTTT
>NA|TRBJ1-1|NA|TRBV4-1
CASSHSRERPEAFF
TGCGCCAGCAGCCACTCCCGGGAGCGCCCTGAAGCTTTCTTT
>NA|TRBJ2-1|NA|TRBV29-1
CSVKVLEQFF
TGCAGCGTTAAGGTTCTAGAGCAGTTCTTC
>TRBD2|TRBJ2-5|many|TRBV5-1
CASSLGPGAGGLKTQYF
TGCGCCAGCAGCTTGGGCCCTGGAGCGGGGGGATTGAAGACCCAGTACTTC